These 3 T cell receptor beta chains were sequenced from one sample in a study of T cell responses to AZD1222 COVID-19 vaccine. This table comes from immunoSEQ multiplex PCR, and its TCRdb copy is limited to in-frame clones, with some not included. The sample shows around 140,000 clones, roughly 90% of them seen only once. The specimen was peripheral blood, collected on day 0 of AZD1222 vaccination. The receptors originated from an adult in good health.

The gene calls are TRBV6-6 and TRBJ2-7, with TRBD1 matching over 11 bases. V lost 6 bases and J lost 2; bases outside the gene matches: 6. Looked up from germline, CDR1 is MNHNY and CDR2 is SVGAGI (reference sequence). This CDR3 comprises 15 residues. In DNA form, the CDR3 reads TGTGCCAGCAGCGGGCCGGGACAGGGGGCCTACGAGCAGTACTTC. Its translation: CASSGPGQGAYEQYF.

The rearrangement joins TRBV7-9 to TRBJ2-1; 7 bases fit TRBD2. CDR1 is SEHNR and CDR2 is FQNEAQ in the germline V gene (reference sequence). J was trimmed by 4 bases and V by 5 bases; bases with no gene match: 8. The CDR3 is made up of 15 amino acids. In DNA form, the CDR3 reads TGTGCCAGCAGCCCGTGGCGGGGGAATTACAATGAGCAGTTCTTC. Protein sequence: CASSPWRGNYNEQFF.

The genes are TRBV7-9 and TRBJ1-2; D is possibly TRBD1 (6 bases). The length of the CDR3 is 11 residues. The V gene's germline CDR1 is SEHNR and CDR2 FQNEAQ (reference sequence). The V end was cut by 7 bases, the J end by 7 bases, with 10 bases between. The CDR3 coding sequence is TGTGCCAGCACCGGGGGGGCTGGCTACACCTTC. This translates into CASTGGAGYTF.